This entry concerns a single T cell receptor beta chain. V was shortened by 6 bases and J by 0 bases, with 12 bases between the two germline ends. The V gene's germline CDR1 is MNHEY and CDR2 SVGAGI. The CDR3 totals 14 residues. This sample is drawn from a study of blood T cell repertoires in COVID-19. Across the whole study: Spain, Italy and the United States supplied samples that represented acute and convalescent COVID-19.

As handled by the study authors: Using reference gene primer amplification, nucleated cell counts were estimated. Using immunoSEQ multiplex PCR, the repertoire was profiled, and TCRdb retains in-frame clones only, with some absent. V and J calls and clone size follow that table, whereas D and trimming were derived from the DNA. The sample consists of approximately 500,000 clones, approximately 89% of them appearing once. Sequenced sample: peripheral blood. This TCR came from a man aged 18-30 years with COVID-19, enrolled during active disease. The rearrangement uses TRBV6-5 and TRBJ2-7; TRBD1 is a possible D gene (5 bases). In nucleotides, the CDR3 is TGTGCCAGCAGGGACAACCGCTTCTCCTACGAGCAGTACTTC. It translates to CASRDNRFSYEQYF.